This T cell receptor (beta chain) was documented in a study of beta chain features in type 1 diabetes. Study-wide background: All samples yielded 100 million to 140 million examined sorted cells.

Sequenced material consisted of expressed TCRB transcripts (all of the isolated RNA was reverse transcribed). The assay was immunoSEQ multiplex PCR, and TCRdb's table has in-frame clones only and misses some. The sample includes 360,000 or so clones, 15% to 20% of them seen just once. With regard to this clone: Its antigen remains unknown.

Germline V gene sequence: CDR1 SGHTA, CDR2 FQGNSA. Losses at the gene ends were 4 bases for V and 5 bases for J; bases not matched to a gene: 3. The CDR3 has 14 amino acids. Study observations and caveats: A definitive answer on HLA type influencing TCRB rearrangement was not reached here. The naive, central memory and Treg TCRB repertoires of patients appeared to be more similar to one another than those of healthy donors. In every one of the four CD4+ subsets, TCRB CDR3s were moderately but significantly shorter in Type 1 diabetes patients.

This TCR derives from a woman under 30 in good health. Sequencing was carried out using naive CD4+ T cells from blood. V usage is TRBV7-2 and J usage is TRBJ2-7; 12 bases are a match to TRBD2. The CDR3 loop is CASSSTSGRDEQYF. The CDR3 DNA reads as TGTGCCAGCAGCTCGACTAGCGGGAGAGACGAGCAGTACTTC.